This T cell receptor (beta chain) stems from a study of blood T cell repertoires in COVID-19. Seattle's enrolled individuals joined amid active infection and were then monitored longitudinally. Per the authors' pipeline: Estimates of nucleated cell counts were drawn from the amplification of reference gene primers. The repertoire was sequenced with immunoSEQ multiplex PCR; TCRdb's copy has only in-frame clones and lacks some. The V and J calls and clone size are taken from that table; D and trimming were inferred from the DNA. Of over 85,000 clones in the sample, 85% to 90% were seen once. The CDR3 consists of 15 residues. With 5 bases clipped from V and 0 bases from J, the junction kept 3 bases outside the gene matches. CDR1 SNHLY and CDR2 FYNNEI come from the germline V gene. This clone was seen many times.

The sequenced sample consisted of peripheral blood. This sequence joins TRBV2 and TRBJ2-3; 9 nucleotides align to TRBD2. The sequence derives from a human donor with COVID-19, enrolled during active disease. The donor label of this sample is uncertain. In DNA, the CDR3 is TGTGCCAGCAGTTCCGGACTAGCGAGCACAGATACGCAGTATTTT. It encodes CASSSGLASTDTQYF.